A single sample gave rise to the 12 T cell receptor beta chains below, sequenced in a study of blood T cell repertoires in COVID-19. This table comes from immunoSEQ multiplex PCR, and its TCRdb copy is limited to in-frame clones, with some not included. Altogether a few hundred thousand clones are present, roughly nine tenths being singletons, with the ten largest covering 5.5% to 8%. Sequencing used peripheral blood. The receptor set was obtained from a man in his fifties or sixties with acute or convalescent COVID-19.

This chain joins TRBV7-3 and TRBJ2-3; 12 bases align to TRBD2. Germline CDR1 reads SGHTA; CDR2 reads FQGTGA. The CDR3 runs 18 residues. Trimming cost V 2 bases and J 2 bases; bases outside gene matches: 8. The CDR3 region has the DNA TGTGCCAGCAGCTTAGGTGGGGGACTAGCGGGCATCACAGATACGCAGTATTTT. Protein: CASSLGGGLAGITDTQYF.

The chain is built from TRBV28 and TRBJ1-4; D is unresolved. The CDR3 has 14 residues. Trimming left V 2 bases short and J 3 bases short, with 7 bases between. In germline, CDR1 is MDHEN, CDR2 SYDVKM. DNA for the CDR3: TGTGCCAGCAGTTTAGCGGATCCTAATGAAAAACTGTTTTTT. Amino acid sequence: CASSLADPNEKLFF.

This clone has just one count. The chain joins TRBV5-1 to TRBJ2-3; the match to TRBD1 covers 9 bases. The CDR3 has 15 amino acids. Trimming took 4 bases from V and 3 from J; bases not matched to a gene: 6. Per germline, CDR1 SGHRS and CDR2 YFSETQ. The CDR3 DNA sequence: TGCGCCAGCAGCCGTGGACAGGGGAGGACAGATACGCAGTATTTT. Translation gives CASSRGQGRTDTQYF.

This sequence joins TRBV10-1 and TRBJ1-1; 7 bases are a match to TRBD1. CDR3 size: 13 residues. Losses at the gene ends were 10 bases for V and 1 base for J; bases not matched to a gene: 6. Germline CDR1 WNHNN, CDR2 SYGVQD (reference sequence). CDR3 in amino acids: CATTGAGNTEAFF. The CDR3 DNA reads TGCGCCACAACAGGGGCCGGGAACACTGAAGCTTTCTTT.

The V call is TRBV5-1, the J call TRBJ2-3, with TRBD2 as a possible D gene (6 bases). This CDR3 comprises 14 residues. Germline-derived CDR1 and CDR2 are SGHRS and YFSETQ. The V and J ends lost 0 bases and 6 bases respectively, with 11 bases between them. The CDR3, as DNA: TGCGCCAGCAGCTTGGTTGCGGGGCGCGATACGCAGTATTTT. Translated, it gives CASSLVAGRDTQYF.

The chain joins TRBV27 to TRBJ2-5; 13 positions match TRBD2. With 5 bases clipped from V and 6 bases from J, the junction kept 6 bases outside the gene matches. The CDR3 has 15 amino acids. Germline V gene lookup returns CDR1 MNHEY and CDR2 SMNVEV (reference sequence). The chain's CDR3 is CASSLTSGRVKTQYF. The CDR3 DNA is TGTGCCAGCAGTCTAACTAGCGGGAGGGTAAAGACCCAGTACTTC.

In this sample, this clone turned up once. The V gene is TRBV10-3, the J gene TRBJ1-2, with unresolved D. The germline V and J ends were trimmed by 3 bases and 5 bases, with 7 bases remaining between them. The CDR3 sequence is 12 residues long. From germline, CDR1 is ENHRY and CDR2 SYGVKD. The chain's CDR3 is CAISDEGYGYTF. CDR3 nucleotide sequence: TGTGCCATCAGTGACGAGGGATATGGCTACACCTTC.

The V gene is TRBV27, the J gene TRBJ2-7; D is unclear. With 6 bases removed from V and 1 base from J, the gap between germline ends came to 10 bases. The CDR3 length is 13 residues. Germline-derived CDR1 and CDR2 are MNHEY and SMNVEV (reference sequence). CDR3 region: CASSRTESYEQYF. CDR3 nucleotides: TGTGCCAGCAGCCGAACAGAGTCCTACGAGCAGTACTTC.

Comments on this clone: Additional DNA sequences in this sample encode the identical CDR3. The chain joins TRBV27 to TRBJ2-7, with D tentatively TRBD2 (6 bases). CDR3 length equals 13 residues. Trimming cost V 6 bases and J 1 base, with 10 bases left between them. The germline CDR1 and CDR2 sequences are MNHEY and SMNVEV (reference sequence). In nucleotides, the CDR3 is TGTGCCAGCAGCACGGGACTTTCCTACGAGCAGTACTTC. As protein: CASSTGLSYEQYF.

The genes are TRBV27 and TRBJ2-5, with 11 positions matching TRBD1. The CDR3 covers 13 residues. The germline V gene has CDR1 MNHEY and CDR2 SMNVEV (reference sequence). V lost 8 bases, J lost 3 bases, and 2 bases stayed unmatched. The CDR3 bases are TGTGCCAGCGGGACAGGGGGGGAAGAGACCCAGTACTTC. As protein: CASGTGGEETQYF.

The chain uses TRBV5-1 and TRBJ2-1; TRBD2 matches at 13 bases. CDR3 length: 16 residues. The germline V gene encodes CDR1 SGHRS and CDR2 YFSETQ. With V trimmed by 4 bases and J by 5 bases, 6 bases remained unmatched. The CDR3 sequence: CASSRRLAGGNNEQFF. CDR3 nucleotide sequence: TGCGCCAGCAGCCGGCGACTAGCGGGAGGAAACAATGAGCAGTTCTTC.

The chain carries TRBV11-3 and TRBJ2-5; unclear D gene. Germline values: CDR1 SGHNT, CDR2 YENEEA. Deletions cut 5 bases from V and 2 bases from J, with 15 bases between. This CDR3 has 15 residues. The CDR3 loop is CASSHLRDLQETQYF. CDR3 coding DNA: TGTGCCAGCAGCCATCTTCGAGATTTACAAGAGACCCAGTACTTC.